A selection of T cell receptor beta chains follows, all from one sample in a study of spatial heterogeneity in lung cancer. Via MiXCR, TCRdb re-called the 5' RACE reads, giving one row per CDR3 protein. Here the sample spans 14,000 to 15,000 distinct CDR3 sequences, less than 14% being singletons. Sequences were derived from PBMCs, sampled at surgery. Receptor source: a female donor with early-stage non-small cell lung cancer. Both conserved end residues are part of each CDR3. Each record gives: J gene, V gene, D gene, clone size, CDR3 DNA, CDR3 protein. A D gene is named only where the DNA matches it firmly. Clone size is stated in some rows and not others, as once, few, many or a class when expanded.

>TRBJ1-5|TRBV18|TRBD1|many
TGTGCCAGCTCACCCACAGGGGATGGTCAGCCCCAGCATTTT
CASSPTGDGQPQHF
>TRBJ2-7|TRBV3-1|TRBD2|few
TGTGCCAGCAGCGGGCGGGGGGGCCCGTTCGAGCAGTACTTC
CASSGRGGPFEQYF
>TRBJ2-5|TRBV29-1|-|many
TGCAGCGTTGGTGGGGGAGTAAGTGTCGAGACCCAGTACTTC
CSVGGGVSVETQYF
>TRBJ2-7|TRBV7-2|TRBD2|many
TGTGCCAGCAGCTTATGGACTAGCGGAATAACCCTAAGCTCCTACGAGCAGTACTTC
CASSLWTSGITLSSYEQYF
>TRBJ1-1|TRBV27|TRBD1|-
TGTGCCAGCAGTAGAATCCAGCGGACAGGGATAATCAACACTGAAGCTTTCTTT
CASSRIQRTGIINTEAFF
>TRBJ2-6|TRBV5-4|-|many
TGTGCCAGCAGCCCACGGGACTCCTTGTCTGGGGCCAACGTCCTGACTTTC
CASSPRDSLSGANVLTF
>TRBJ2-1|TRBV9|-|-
TGTGCCAGCAGCGCCGCCGGGTCCTCAGCACATGAGCAGTTCTTC
CASSAAGSSAHEQFF
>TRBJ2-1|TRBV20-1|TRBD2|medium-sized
TGCAGTGCTAGCCGGACTAGCGGACTCAATGAGCAGTTCTTC
CSASRTSGLNEQFF
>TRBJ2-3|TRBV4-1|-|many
TGCGCCAGCAGCCAAGATCCGGGGTTGGAAACAGATACGCAGTATTTT
CASSQDPGLETDTQYF
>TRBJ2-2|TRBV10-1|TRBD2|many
TGCGCCAGCAGTGGATCAGCGGGGGGGCCTGCCGGGGAGCTGTTTTTT
CASSGSAGGPAGELFF
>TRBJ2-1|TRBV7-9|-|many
TGTGCCAGCAGCGCCATACCATACCCCGAGGGGCAGTTCTTC
CASSAIPYPEGQFF
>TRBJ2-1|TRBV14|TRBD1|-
TGTGCCAGCAGCCAGCCTGCAGGGGGCTATGTTGGCAATGAGCAGTTCTTC
CASSQPAGGYVGNEQFF
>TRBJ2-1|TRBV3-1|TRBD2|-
TGTGCCAGCAGCCAATCAAGCGGGGTAGAAAAAAATGAGCAGTTCTTC
CASSQSSGVEKNEQFF
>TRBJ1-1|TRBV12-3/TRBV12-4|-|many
TGTGCCAGCAGTTTAAAAAACGTCATGAACACTGAAGCTTTCTTT
CASSLKNVMNTEAFF
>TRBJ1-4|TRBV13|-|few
TGTGCCAGCAGCACCTTCAGGGGTCCCTATGAAAAACTGTTTTTT
CASSTFRGPYEKLFF
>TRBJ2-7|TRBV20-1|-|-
TGCAGTGCTAGGGACGGGACCTCCTACGAGCAGTACTTC
CSARDGTSYEQYF